This passage covers 18 T cell receptor beta chains from one sample sequenced in a study of tumour-infiltrating T cells in Burkitt lymphoma. Some clones are missing from TCRdb's copy, which holds only in-frame ones; the method was immunoSEQ multiplex PCR. The sample holds around 48,000 clones, less than 40% seen once. Sequenced input: tumor tissue. The receptor source for this set is a human donor with Burkitt lymphoma.

This sequence joins TRBV11-2 and TRBJ2-1; tentative D call: TRBD1 (6 bases). Per the germline V gene, CDR1 is SGHAT and CDR2 is FQNNGV. The V and J ends lost 5 bases and 4 bases respectively, with 15 bases between them. The CDR3 extends over 15 amino acids. The CDR3: CASSPLDSEYNEQFF. The CDR3 bases are TGTGCCAGCAGCCCCTTGGACAGTGAGTACAATGAGCAGTTCTTC.

The genes are TRBV18 and TRBJ2-7; 9 bases agree with TRBD1. CDR3 length: 14 amino acids. The germline CDR1 and CDR2 sequences are KGHSH and LQKENI. V shed 3 bases and J 2 bases; nucleotides not matched to a gene: 2. CDR3 nucleotide sequence: TGTGCCAGCTCACCTGGGACAGGGCCCTACGAGCAGTACTTC. Translating it yields CASSPGTGPYEQYF.

This clone showed up just a few times. This chain joins TRBV5-1 and TRBJ1-1; 9 bases match TRBD1. V gave up 4 bases and J gave up 4 bases; unmatched junction bases: 8. The CDR3 has 15 amino acids. Germline V gene lookup returns CDR1 SGHRS and CDR2 YFSETQ. The CDR3 region is CASSGGQGGGTEAFF. The CDR3 bases are TGCGCCAGCAGCGGGGGACAGGGAGGGGGCACTGAAGCTTTCTTT. The variable domain in full, completed from reference TRBV5-1 and TRBJ1-1, reads KAGVTQTPRYLIKTRGQQVTLSCSPISGHRSVSWYQQTPGQGLQFLFEYFSETQRNKGNFPGRFSGRQFSNSRSEMNVSTLELGDSALYLCASSGGQGGGTEAFFGQGTRLTVV.

The chain joins TRBV5-1 to TRBJ2-3; D is unclear. This CDR3 has 11 residues. Trimming shortened V by 4 bases and J by 6 bases, and 6 bases separated the two germline ends. CDR1 is SGHRS, CDR2 YFSETQ, per germline. The CDR3 loop reads CASSEGDTQYF. In DNA form, the CDR3 reads TGCGCCAGCAGCGAAGGGGATACGCAGTATTTT.

This chain connects TRBV14 to TRBJ1-2; TRBD1 agrees at 10 bases. With 4 bases clipped from V and 2 bases from J, the junction kept 7 bases outside the gene matches. The CDR3 is 16 residues long. Looked up from germline, CDR1 is SGHDN and CDR2 is FVKESK. CDR3 bases: TGTGCCAGCAGCCCGGGACAGGGGAGGTTGAACTATGGCTACACCTTC. It yields the protein CASSPGQGRLNYGYTF.

This chain uses TRBV27 with TRBJ1-5; D is possibly TRBD1 (5 bases). V was trimmed by 6 bases and J by 3 bases, leaving 9 bases between them. The CDR3 runs to 13 residues. Germline loops: CDR1 MNHEY, CDR2 SMNVEV (reference sequence). CDR3 in DNA: TGTGCCAGCAGGAGACAGCCCAATCAGCCCCAGCATTTT. Its translation is CASRRQPNQPQHF.

This clone has more than one count but fewer than ten. The chain uses TRBV29-1 and TRBJ1-2; 12 bases are a match to TRBD1. This CDR3 is built from 12 residues. Germline-derived CDR1 and CDR2 are SQVTM and ANQGSEA. V was pared by 5 bases and J by 14 bases, with 9 bases of the junction left unmatched. The CDR3 coding sequence is TGCAGCGTTTCCGGGGACAGGGGGCGTTGGACCTTC. Translation gives CSVSGDRGRWTF.

This clone occurred a few times. The chain links TRBV5-1 to TRBJ2-7, with 9 bases fitting TRBD1. Per germline, CDR1 SGHRS and CDR2 YFSETQ. This CDR3 spans 13 amino acids. Trimming at V came to 3 bases and at J to 3 bases, leaving 1 base not matched to a gene. The chain's CDR3 is CASSWGQGYEQYF. Here the CDR3 DNA reads TGCGCCAGCAGCTGGGGACAGGGCTACGAGCAGTACTTC.

This clone has only a few counts. The rearrangement links TRBV10-3 to TRBJ2-2, with no clear D. The CDR3 is made up of 16 amino acids. In germline, CDR1 is ENHRY, CDR2 SYGVKD. Deletions cut 1 base from V and 3 bases from J, with 12 bases between. The CDR3 DNA reads TGTGCCATCAGTGAGTTCACCGGCACGGACACCGGGGAGCTGTTTTTT. This gives the protein CAISEFTGTDTGELFF.

This clone turned up a few times. The chain carries TRBV5-4 and TRBJ2-7; TRBD2 might be the D (5 bases). The germline CDR1 and CDR2 sequences are SGHNT and YYREEE (reference sequence). V lost 2 bases to trimming and J lost 0 bases, with 9 bases between them. This CDR3 spans 14 amino acids. CDR3 DNA sequence: TGTGCCAGCAGCTTCGGTGAGGGCTCCTACGAGCAGTACTTC. This codes for CASSFGEGSYEQYF.

This clone has just a few counts. The chain is built from TRBV2 and TRBJ1-1, with unresolved D. The CDR3 loop spans 12 amino acids. V was pared by 6 bases and J by 6 bases, with 11 bases between. The germline CDR1 and CDR2 sequences are SNHLY and FYNNEI. The CDR3 DNA follows: TGTGCCAGCAGACTACTAGGCGCTGAAGCTTTCTTT. As protein: CASRLLGAEAFF.

The V gene is TRBV4-3, the J gene TRBJ1-2; D gene unclear. This CDR3 is built from 16 residues. The V gene's germline CDR1 is LGHNA and CDR2 YSLEER. The V and J ends lost 0 bases and 1 base respectively, with 12 bases between them. DNA for the CDR3: TGCGCCAGCAGCCAAGATTTCCGAGCCTATAACTATGGCTACACCTTC. It specifies CASSQDFRAYNYGYTF.

The V call is TRBV27, the J call TRBJ2-7; D is possibly TRBD2 (6 bases). V lost 7 bases to trimming and J lost 2 bases, with 18 bases between them. The germline V gene has CDR1 MNHEY and CDR2 SMNVEV (reference sequence). This CDR3 has 15 residues. Here the CDR3 DNA reads TGTGCCAGCACCAAAGGCCTCGGGGGAACCTACGAGCAGTACTTC. Protein: CASTKGLGGTYEQYF.

As regards this clone: At one boundary the junction diverges from the germline segment, which might be a read error. Other DNA sequences in the sample encode the same CDR3. This chain joins TRBV5-6 and TRBJ1-4; no firm D call. The germline CDR1 and CDR2 sequences are SGHDT and YYEEEE. This CDR3 contains 14 residues. This chain's CDR3 is CASSFGTDVRALFF. The CDR3 DNA follows: TGCGCCAGCAGCTTCGGCACGGACGTCCGAGCACTGTTTTTT.

The chain combines TRBV10-3 with TRBJ2-3; possibly TRBD2 for D (6 bases). The germline V gene has CDR1 ENHRY and CDR2 SYGVKD. V was trimmed by 6 bases and J by 2 bases, leaving 12 bases between them. This CDR3 has 14 residues. CDR3 in DNA: TGTGCCATCAGGGGGGGACTTACCACAGATACGCAGTATTTT. It specifies CAIRGGLTTDTQYF.

This clone was observed a handful of times. The CDR3 reads CASSDNIEQYF. CDR3 in DNA: TGTGCCAGCAGTGATAACATTGAGCAGTACTTC. The rearrangement joins TRBV2 to TRBJ2-7; no reliable D call. The CDR3 loop spans 11 amino acids. The V gene's germline CDR1 is SNHLY and CDR2 FYNNEI. Deletions cut 3 bases from V and 7 bases from J, with 7 bases between.

This clone was counted only a few times. The J gene is TRBJ1-4, the V gene TRBV6-1, with D possibly TRBD1 on 6 matching bases. Germline V gene sequence: CDR1 MNHNS, CDR2 SASEGT. The CDR3 spans 15 residues. Trimming took 6 bases from V and 3 from J, leaving 14 bases between them. For the CDR3, the DNA is TGTGCCAGCAGAACCGGACAGTCGGCTAATGAAAAACTGTTTTTT. It specifies CASRTGQSANEKLFF.

J is TRBJ2-3 and V is TRBV5-1; no definite D call. The V end was cut by 7 bases, the J end by 6 bases, with 9 bases between. CDR1 and CDR2 (germline): SGHRS, YFSETQ. The CDR3 spans 11 residues. CDR3 DNA sequence: TGCGCCAGCGGCCGGGTCGATACGCAGTATTTT. It translates to CASGRVDTQYF.